This TCR beta chain emerged from a study of CXCR3-negative and CXCR3-positive naive CD8 T cells. Study conclusions and caveats: Memory CD8+ cells had much lower diversity, and both naive subsets had comparably high diversity.

Details on this clonotype: Its cognate antigen is unknown.

Through 5' RACE with UMI labels, the TRB cDNA libraries were prepared. TCRdb reprocessed the 5' RACE reads and keeps a single row for each CDR3 protein, giving no DNA. This sample's table reports over 100,000 distinct CDR3 sequences. Cells that were CD45RO-CCR7+CD27+CD95- constituted naive CD8+ T cells. There are 14 residues in the CDR3. Per germline, CDR1 DFQATT and CDR2 SNEGSKA (reference sequence). The sample taken for sequencing was naive CXCR3- CD8+ T cells from blood. Subset denoted: CD45RO-CCR7+CD27+CD95- naive CD8+ T cells lacking CXCR3 (TNR3-). This chain connects TRBV20-1 to TRBJ2-5; TCRdb indicates TRBD1, and absent DNA this call remains unverified. This clonotype originated in a human donor in good health. Some clones in this sample may be carry-over from other donors' samples. The CDR3 is CSARPGGSQETQYF.